This T cell receptor (beta chain) was captured in a study of shared T cell receptors in the human thymus. The method was immunoSEQ multiplex PCR; TCRdb's version includes in-frame clones alone and lacks a portion of them. Of some 720,000 clones in the sample, roughly 90% were seen once. V was pared by 3 bases and J by 2 bases, with 14 bases between. CDR3 length: 14 amino acids. Germline CDR1 reads GTSNPN; CDR2 reads SVGIG (reference sequence). The same specimen was also included in a second study, on human thymus T cells.

The chain recombines TRBV30 with TRBJ2-7, with a weak D call TRBD2 (6 bases). The source material was thymocytes. The TCR originated in a boy younger than two with a congenital heart defect. CDR3 DNA: TGTGCCTGGAGGGAGGGGATGGGGGCCTACGAGCAGTACTTC. Translating it yields CAWREGMGAYEQYF.